This TCR beta chain stems from a study of blood T cells in healthy people across ages. Study in general: Researchers report that template switching captured about one barcoded beta molecule per two T cells. Study observations and caveats: The fall in TCR beta diversity per million T cells was roughly linear with age.

With a J-beta primer mix and a sample-barcoded 5' primer, a second PCR ran roughly 6 to 11 cycles. Each of the cDNA molecules was tagged by a template-switch adaptor with 12 random nucleotides. One entry per CDR3 protein results from TCRdb running MiXCR on the 5' RACE reads. The sample carries under 1,100,000 distinct CDR3 sequences, about 25% recorded once. A remark on this clonotype: Its antigen is unknown.

Germline loops: CDR1 SEHNR, CDR2 FQNEAQ (reference sequence). J lost 2 bases, V lost 3 bases, and 6 bases had no gene match. The CDR3 loop spans 15 amino acids. This sample was also put to use in a study of T cells of mothers and their children. That paper states: Per mother, over 8 million TCR beta CDR3 reads were obtained; per child, approximately 3.3 million.

This rearrangement joins TRBV7-9 to TRBJ2-5; 7 nucleotides align to TRBD2. Sequenced: blood. The TCR originated in a girl aged 2 to 9 in good health. CDR3 protein: CASSFREALQETQYF. The DNA for the CDR3 is TGTGCCAGCAGCTTCCGGGAGGCCTTACAAGAGACCCAGTACTTC.